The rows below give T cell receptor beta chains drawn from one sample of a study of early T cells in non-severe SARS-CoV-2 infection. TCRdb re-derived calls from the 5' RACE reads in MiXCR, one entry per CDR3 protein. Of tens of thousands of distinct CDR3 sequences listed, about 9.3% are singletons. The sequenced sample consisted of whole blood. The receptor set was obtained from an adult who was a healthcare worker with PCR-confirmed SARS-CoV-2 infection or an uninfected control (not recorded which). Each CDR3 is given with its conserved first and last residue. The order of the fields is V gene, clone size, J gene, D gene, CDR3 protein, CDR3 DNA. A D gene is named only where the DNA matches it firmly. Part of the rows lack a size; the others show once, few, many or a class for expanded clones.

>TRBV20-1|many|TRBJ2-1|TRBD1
CSAGQGAVGNEQFF
TGCAGTGCTGGACAGGGGGCGGTGGGTAATGAGCAGTTCTTC
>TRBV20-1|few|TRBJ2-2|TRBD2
CSARPGLPSTGELFF
TGCAGTGCTAGGCCGGGACTACCCTCCACCGGGGAGCTGTTTTTT
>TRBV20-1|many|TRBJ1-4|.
CSARAEQAYNEKLFF
TGCAGTGCTAGAGCCGAACAGGCCTATAATGAAAAACTGTTTTTT
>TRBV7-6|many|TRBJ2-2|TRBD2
CASSLGLAGQIYTGELFF
TGTGCCAGCAGCTTAGGGCTAGCGGGCCAAATCTACACCGGGGAGCTGTTTTTT
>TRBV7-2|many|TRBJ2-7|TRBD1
CASSLRTGPNEQYF
TGTGCCAGCAGCCTACGGACAGGGCCGAACGAGCAGTACTTC
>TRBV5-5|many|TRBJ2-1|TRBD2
CASSFALAGNNEQFF
TGTGCCAGCAGCTTTGCACTAGCGGGTAACAATGAGCAGTTCTTC
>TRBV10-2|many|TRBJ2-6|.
CASSESRTVSGANVLTF
TGCGCCAGCAGTGAGTCTAGGACAGTTTCTGGGGCCAACGTCCTGACTTTC
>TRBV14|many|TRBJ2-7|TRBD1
CASSQDRGQGTLEWQYF
TGTGCCAGCAGCCAAGATCGCGGACAGGGGACGTTGGAATGGCAGTACTTC
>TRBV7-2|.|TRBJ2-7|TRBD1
CASSPTGTEGYEQYF
TGTGCCAGCAGCCCCACCGGGACAGAAGGGTACGAGCAGTACTTC
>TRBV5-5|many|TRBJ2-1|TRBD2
CASNAGLAIDNEQFF
TGTGCCAGCAATGCGGGACTAGCGATAGACAATGAGCAGTTCTTC
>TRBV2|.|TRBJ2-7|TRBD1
CASSRTGEGEQYF
TGTGCCAGCAGCAGGACAGGGGAAGGCGAGCAGTACTTC
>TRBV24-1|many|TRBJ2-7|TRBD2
CATSEASGTSGHYEQYF
TGTGCCACCAGTGAAGCTTCCGGGACTAGCGGGCACTACGAGCAGTACTTC
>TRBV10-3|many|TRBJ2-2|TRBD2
CAVAAAGGNGELFF
TGTGCCGTGGCGGCTGCGGGAGGAAACGGGGAGCTGTTTTTT
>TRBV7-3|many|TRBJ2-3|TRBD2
CASSLILAGTQYF
TGTGCCAGCAGCTTAATCCTAGCGGGGACGCAGTATTTT
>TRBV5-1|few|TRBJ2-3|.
CASRPGPSTDTQYF
TGCGCCAGCAGACCGGGACCGTCGACAGATACGCAGTATTTT
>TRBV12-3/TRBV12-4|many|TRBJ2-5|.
CASSPGRDQETQYF
TGTGCCAGCAGTCCGGGGCGAGACCAAGAGACCCAGTACTTC
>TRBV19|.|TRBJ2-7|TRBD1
CASSPTGWYEQYF
TGTGCCAGTAGCCCGACAGGGTGGTACGAGCAGTACTTC
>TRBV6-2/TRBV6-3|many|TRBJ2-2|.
CASSYLSSVNTGELFF
TGTGCCAGCAGTTACCTCTCTAGCGTAAACACCGGGGAGCTGTTTTTT
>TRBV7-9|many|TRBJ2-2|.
CASRTISFPTGELFF
TGTGCCAGCAGGACGATCTCGTTTCCCACCGGGGAGCTGTTTTTT
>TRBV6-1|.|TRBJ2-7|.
CASSDRGTEQYF
TGTGCCAGCAGTGACAGGGGAACCGAGCAGTACTTC
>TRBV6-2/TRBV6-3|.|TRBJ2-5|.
CASSYGWQETQYF
TGTGCCAGCAGTTACGGATGGCAAGAGACCCAGTACTTC
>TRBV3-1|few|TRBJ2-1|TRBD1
CASSLRDSSYNEQFF
TGTGCCAGCAGCCTACGGGACAGCTCCTACAATGAGCAGTTCTTC
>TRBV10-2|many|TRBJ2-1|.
CASRDPLSNEQFF
TGCGCCAGCCGGGACCCCTTAAGCAATGAGCAGTTCTTC
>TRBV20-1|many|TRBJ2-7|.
CSAAKGAGAYEQYF
TGCAGTGCTGCGAAGGGAGCGGGTGCCTACGAGCAGTACTTC
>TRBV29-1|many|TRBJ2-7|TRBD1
CSVIYQTGTGYYEQYF
TGCAGCGTGATATACCAGACCGGGACAGGTTATTACGAGCAGTACTTC
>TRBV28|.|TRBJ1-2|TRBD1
CASSFDRGVYNYGYTF
TGTGCCAGCAGTTTCGACAGGGGAGTGTACAACTATGGCTACACCTTC
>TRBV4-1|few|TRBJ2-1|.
CASSLLANYNEQFF
TGCGCCAGCAGCCTACTAGCTAACTACAATGAGCAGTTCTTC
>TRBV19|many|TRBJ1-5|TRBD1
CASRDRGNQPQHF
TGTGCCAGTAGGGACAGGGGCAATCAGCCCCAGCATTTT
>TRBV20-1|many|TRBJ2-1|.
CSAGHQISYNEQFF
TGCAGTGCTGGACACCAGATCTCCTACAATGAGCAGTTCTTC
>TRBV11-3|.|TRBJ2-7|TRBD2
CASSFGLAGEQYF
TGTGCCAGCAGCTTTGGACTAGCGGGCGAGCAGTACTTC
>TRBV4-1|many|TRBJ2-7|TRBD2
CASSQDAREGRSEQYF
TGCGCCAGCAGCCAAGACGCGCGGGAGGGCCGGAGCGAGCAGTACTTC
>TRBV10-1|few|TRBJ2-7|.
CASSDSPSYEQYF
TGCGCCAGCAGTGATTCCCCGTCCTACGAGCAGTACTTC
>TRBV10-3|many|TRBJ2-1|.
CATKRGGGPADEQFF
TGTGCCACCAAACGAGGGGGAGGGCCCGCAGATGAGCAGTTCTTC
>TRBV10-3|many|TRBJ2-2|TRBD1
CAIKGQGSDTGELFF
TGTGCCATCAAGGGACAGGGGTCGGACACCGGGGAGCTGTTTTTT
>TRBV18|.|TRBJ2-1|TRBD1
CASSPPSGTGGNEQFF
TGTGCCAGCTCACCACCGTCCGGGACAGGGGGCAATGAGCAGTTCTTC
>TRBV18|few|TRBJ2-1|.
CASSPPPGNNEQFF
TGTGCCAGCTCACCACCTCCAGGTAACAATGAGCAGTTCTTC
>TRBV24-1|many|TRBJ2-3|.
CATSPGVLRGDTQYF
TGTGCCACCAGCCCTGGGGTTCTGCGAGGAGATACGCAGTATTTT
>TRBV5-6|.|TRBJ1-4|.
CASSLVGTTNEKLFF
TGTGCCAGCAGCTTGGTGGGGACAACTAATGAAAAACTGTTTTTT
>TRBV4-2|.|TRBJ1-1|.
CASSQDGAGMNTEAFF
TGTGCCAGCAGCCAAGATGGGGCAGGAATGAACACTGAAGCTTTCTTT
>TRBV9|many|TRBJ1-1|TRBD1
CASSATGLFAEAFF
TGTGCCAGCAGCGCGACAGGGTTGTTCGCTGAAGCTTTCTTT
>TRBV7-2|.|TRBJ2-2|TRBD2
CASRHGGTSGTYTGELFF
TGTGCCAGCAGACACGGAGGTACTAGCGGGACGTACACCGGGGAGCTGTTTTTT
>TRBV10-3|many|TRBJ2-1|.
CAISEWNGDNNEQFF
TGTGCCATCAGTGAGTGGAATGGTGACAACAATGAGCAGTTCTTC
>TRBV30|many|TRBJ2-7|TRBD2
CAWSVAGGNEQYF
TGTGCCTGGAGTGTAGCGGGAGGGAACGAGCAGTACTTC